Described below is a single T cell receptor beta chain sequence and its context. Its antigen is not identified. The sample originates from a study of OX40 agonist ivuxolimab in advanced cancers. Study overall: Ivuxolimab is an agonistic anti-OX40 (CD134) antibody, and patients were treated with it. A male proportion of about 84% was recorded, with mean age around 64 years and range about 20 to 90. Hepatocellular carcinoma, melanoma, renal cell or head and neck cancer occurred in dose-escalation patients.

Whole-study results and caveats: Some nonresponders likewise displayed low normalized T-cell clonal expansion.

Looked up from germline, CDR1 is SQVTM and CDR2 is ANQGSEA. The CDR3 length is 11 residues. The table came from immunoSEQ multiplex PCR; TCRdb's copy has only in-frame clones and leaves some out. The sample shows around 40,000 clones, about 90% of them seen only once. The chain combines TRBV29-1 with TRBJ1-4; D unresolved. The sequence came from an adult with an advanced solid tumor such as melanoma, head and neck, liver or kidney cancer. Sequences were derived from CD4+ or CD8+ T cells sorted from blood, sampled in a trial of the OX40 agonist ivuxolimab. Here the CDR3 DNA reads TGCGTTGTACACCTTAATGAAAAACTGTTTTTT. Translating gives CVVHLNEKLFF. The full variable domain, completed using reference TRBV29-1 and TRBJ1-4, is SAVISQKPSRDICQRGTSLTIQCQVDSQVTMMFWYRQQPGQSLTLIATANQGSEATYESGFVIDKFPISRPNLTFSTLTVSNMSPEDSSIYLCVVHLNEKLFFGSGTQLSVL.